This entry concerns a single T cell receptor beta chain. This sample was taken from a study of blood T cell repertoires in COVID-19. Study background: Sites in the United States, Italy and Spain provided acute and convalescent COVID-19 samples. Nucleic acid was either cDNA or gDNA, and it came from T cells, B-cell-depleted T cells, or PBMCs.

Assay: immunoSEQ multiplex PCR; the TCRdb copy retains only in-frame clones and omits some. The sample carries 200,000 to 250,000 clones, just over 85% recorded once. This TCR was sampled from a man aged 30-40 years who had recovered from COVID-19. The sample consisted of peripheral blood.

CDR3 DNA: TGCGCCAGCAGCTTGGAACCAGGGGGATTGACCTACGAGCAGTACTTC. Translation: CASSLEPGGLTYEQYF. The gene calls are TRBV5-1 and TRBJ2-7; 7 bases fit TRBD1. Trimming took 0 bases from V and 2 from J; bases not matched to a gene: 8. Germline V gene data show CDR1 as SGHRS and CDR2 as YFSETQ. CDR3 length: 16 residues.